This TCR beta chain was retrieved from a study of T cells after yellow fever vaccination. This clonotype was counted a few times. Antigen: not known. A 5'RACE template-switching step, the method used to make TCR cDNA, added a universal primer site and UMIs. Via MiXCR, TCRdb re-called the 5' RACE reads, giving one row per CDR3 protein. The data contain approximately 300,000 distinct CDR3 sequences, roughly a tenth of them seen just once; the ten biggest clones take up 3% to 3.5%. Notes on the study in general: Weaker overall, the secondary response nonetheless peaked faster (day 5 versus 15).

After removal of 4 bases from V and 2 bases from J, the junction contained 4 bases not matched to a gene. The CDR3 is 13 amino acids. The germline V gene has CDR1 DFQATT and CDR2 SNEGSKA (reference sequence). Sequencing used CD4+ T cells sorted from PBMCs, obtained 45 days after the yellow fever booster vaccination. The receptor was isolated from a young man who received the YFV17D yellow fever vaccine. The chain links TRBV20-1 to TRBJ2-7; 8 nucleotides agree with TRBD2. This CDR3 is CSAKRGRTYEQYF. CDR3 nucleotides: TGCAGTGCTAAGCGGGGGAGAACCTACGAGCAGTACTTC.